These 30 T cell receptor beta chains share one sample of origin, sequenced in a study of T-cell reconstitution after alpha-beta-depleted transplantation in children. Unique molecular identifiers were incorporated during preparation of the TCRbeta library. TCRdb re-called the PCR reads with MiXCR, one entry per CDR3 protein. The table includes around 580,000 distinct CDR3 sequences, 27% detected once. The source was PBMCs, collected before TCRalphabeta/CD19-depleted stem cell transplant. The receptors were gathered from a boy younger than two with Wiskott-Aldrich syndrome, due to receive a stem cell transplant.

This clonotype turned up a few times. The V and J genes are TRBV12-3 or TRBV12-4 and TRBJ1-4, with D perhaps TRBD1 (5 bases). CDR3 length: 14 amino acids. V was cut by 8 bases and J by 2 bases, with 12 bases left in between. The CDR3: CASHQGGTNEKLFF. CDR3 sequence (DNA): TGTGCCAGCCATCAGGGAGGGACTAATGAAAAACTGTTTTTT.

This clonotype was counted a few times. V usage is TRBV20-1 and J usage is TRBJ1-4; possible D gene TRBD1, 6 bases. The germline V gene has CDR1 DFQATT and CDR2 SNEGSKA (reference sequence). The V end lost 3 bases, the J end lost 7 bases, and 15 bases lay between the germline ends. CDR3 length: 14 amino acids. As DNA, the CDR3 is TGCAGTGCTAGTATGGGGGCTTCTACTGAAAAACTGTTTTTT. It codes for CSASMGASTEKLFF.

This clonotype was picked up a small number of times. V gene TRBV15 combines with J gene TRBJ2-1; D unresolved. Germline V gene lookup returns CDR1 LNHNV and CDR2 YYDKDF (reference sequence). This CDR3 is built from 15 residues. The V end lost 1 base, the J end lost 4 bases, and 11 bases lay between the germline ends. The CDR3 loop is CATSRGSPGYNEQFF. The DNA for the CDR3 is TGTGCCACCAGCAGAGGGTCTCCGGGTTACAATGAGCAGTTCTTC.

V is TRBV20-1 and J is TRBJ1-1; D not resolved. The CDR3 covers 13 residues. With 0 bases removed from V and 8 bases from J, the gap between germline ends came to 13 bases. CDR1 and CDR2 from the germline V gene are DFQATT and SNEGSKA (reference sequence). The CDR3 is CSARDQRALEAFF. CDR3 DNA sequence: TGCAGTGCTAGAGATCAACGGGCCCTGGAAGCTTTCTTT.

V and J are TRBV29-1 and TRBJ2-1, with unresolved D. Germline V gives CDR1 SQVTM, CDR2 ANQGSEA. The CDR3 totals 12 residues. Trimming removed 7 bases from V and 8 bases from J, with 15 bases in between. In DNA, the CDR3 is TGCAGCGACGGTCCGTCGGGCCATGAGCAGTTCTTC. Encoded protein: CSDGPSGHEQFF.

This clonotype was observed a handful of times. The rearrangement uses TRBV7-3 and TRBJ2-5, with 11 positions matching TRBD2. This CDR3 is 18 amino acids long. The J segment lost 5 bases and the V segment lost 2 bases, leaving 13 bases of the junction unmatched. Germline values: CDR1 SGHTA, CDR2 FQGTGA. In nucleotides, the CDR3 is TGTGCCAGCAGCTTATCCCGAGGGACTAGCGGTGGGACGGAGACCCAGTACTTC. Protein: CASSLSRGTSGGTETQYF.

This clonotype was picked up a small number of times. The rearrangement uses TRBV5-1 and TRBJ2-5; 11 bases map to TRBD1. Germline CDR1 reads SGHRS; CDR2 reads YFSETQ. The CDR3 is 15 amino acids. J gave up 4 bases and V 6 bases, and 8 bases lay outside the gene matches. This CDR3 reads CASTGQGATGETQYF. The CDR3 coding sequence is TGCGCCAGCACTGGACAGGGGGCGACCGGAGAGACCCAGTACTTC.

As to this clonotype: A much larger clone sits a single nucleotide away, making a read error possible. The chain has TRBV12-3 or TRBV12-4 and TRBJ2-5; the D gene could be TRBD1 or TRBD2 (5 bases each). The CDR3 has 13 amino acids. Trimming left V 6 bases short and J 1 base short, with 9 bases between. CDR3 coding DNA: TGTGCCAGCAGACGGGACGGCCAAGAGACCCAGTACTTC. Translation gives CASRRDGQETQYF.

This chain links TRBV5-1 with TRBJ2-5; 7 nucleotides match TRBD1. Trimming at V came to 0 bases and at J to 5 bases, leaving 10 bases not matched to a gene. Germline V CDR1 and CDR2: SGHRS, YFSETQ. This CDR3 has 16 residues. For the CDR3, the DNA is TGCGCCAGCAGCTTGGCCCTTAGGGGGCGTTTGGAGACCCAGTACTTC. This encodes CASSLALRGRLETQYF.

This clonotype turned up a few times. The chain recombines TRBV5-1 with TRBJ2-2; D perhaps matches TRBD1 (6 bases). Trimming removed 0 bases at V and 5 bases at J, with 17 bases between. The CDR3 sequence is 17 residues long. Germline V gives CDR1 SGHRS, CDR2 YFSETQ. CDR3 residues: CASSLEPGHSTTGELFF. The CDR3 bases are TGCGCCAGCAGCTTGGAACCGGGACACTCTACTACCGGGGAGCTGTTTTTT. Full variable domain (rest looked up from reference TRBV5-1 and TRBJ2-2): KAGVTQTPRYLIKTRGQQVTLSCSPISGHRSVSWYQQTPGQGLQFLFEYFSETQRNKGNFPGRFSGRQFSNSRSEMNVSTLELGDSALYLCASSLEPGHSTTGELFFGEGSRLTVL.

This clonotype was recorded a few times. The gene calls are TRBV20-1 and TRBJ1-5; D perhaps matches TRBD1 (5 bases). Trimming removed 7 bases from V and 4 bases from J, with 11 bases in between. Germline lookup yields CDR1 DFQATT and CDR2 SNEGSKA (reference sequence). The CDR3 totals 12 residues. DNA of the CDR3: TGCAGTGTTAAACGGGGGAATCAGCCCCAGCATTTT. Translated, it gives CSVKRGNQPQHF.

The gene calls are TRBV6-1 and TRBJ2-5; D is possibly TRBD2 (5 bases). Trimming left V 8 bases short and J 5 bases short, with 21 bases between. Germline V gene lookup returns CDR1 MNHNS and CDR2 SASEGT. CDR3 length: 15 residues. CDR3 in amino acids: CASRARSTGGETQYF. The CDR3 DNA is TGTGCCAGCCGCGCTAGGAGCACCGGCGGGGAGACCCAGTACTTC.

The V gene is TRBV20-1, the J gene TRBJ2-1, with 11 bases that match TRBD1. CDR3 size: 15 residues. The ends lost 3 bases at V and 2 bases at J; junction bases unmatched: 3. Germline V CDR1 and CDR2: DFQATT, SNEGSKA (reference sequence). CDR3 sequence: CSASPDRGPYNEQFF. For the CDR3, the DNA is TGCAGTGCTAGCCCGGACAGGGGGCCCTACAATGAGCAGTTCTTC.

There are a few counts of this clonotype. CDR3 residues: CASSLGEDRNIQYF. DNA for the CDR3: TGTGCCAGCAGCCTAGGGGAGGACAGAAACATTCAGTACTTC. This rearrangement joins TRBV12-3 or TRBV12-4 to TRBJ2-4; D possibly matches TRBD1 or TRBD2 (6 bases each). This CDR3 spans 14 amino acids. The V gene lost 6 bases and the J gene lost 6 bases, with 15 bases spanning the gap.

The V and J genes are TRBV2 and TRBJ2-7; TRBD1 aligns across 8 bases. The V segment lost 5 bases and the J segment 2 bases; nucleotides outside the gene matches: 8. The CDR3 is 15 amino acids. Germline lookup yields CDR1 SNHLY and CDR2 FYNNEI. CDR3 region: CASSRSRTGTYEQYF. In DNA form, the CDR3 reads TGTGCCAGCAGTAGATCGCGGACAGGGACCTACGAGCAGTACTTC.

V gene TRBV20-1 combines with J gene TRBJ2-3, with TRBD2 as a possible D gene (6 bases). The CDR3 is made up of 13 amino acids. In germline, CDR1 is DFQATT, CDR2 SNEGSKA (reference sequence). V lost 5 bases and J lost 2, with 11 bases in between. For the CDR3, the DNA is TGCAGTGCTTGGGACTCGATCACAGATACGCAGTATTTT. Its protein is CSAWDSITDTQYF.

The CDR3 nucleotides read TGTGCCAGCATTGCTGCCGGGGCCCAAGAGACCCAGTACTTC. Translation gives CASIAAGAQETQYF. The chain recombines TRBV7-8 with TRBJ2-5; D possibly uses TRBD1 or TRBD2 (5 bases each). V was trimmed by 7 bases and J by 1 base, leaving 13 bases between them. The germline V gene encodes CDR1 SGHVS and CDR2 FQNEAQ. This CDR3 has 14 amino acids. Full variable domain (outside the CDR3, taken from reference TRBV7-8 and TRBJ2-5): GAGVSQSPRYKVAKRGQDVALRCDPISGHVSLFWYQQALGQGPEFLTYFQNEAQLDKSGLPSDRFFAERPEGSVSTLKIQRTQQEDSAVYLCASIAAGAQETQYFGPGTRLLVL.

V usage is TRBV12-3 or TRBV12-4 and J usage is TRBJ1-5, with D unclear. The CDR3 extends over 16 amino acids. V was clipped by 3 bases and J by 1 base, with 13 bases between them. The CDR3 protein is CASSFSGPVSNQPQHF. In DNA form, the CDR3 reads TGTGCCAGCAGTTTTAGCGGTCCGGTCAGCAATCAGCCCCAGCATTTT.

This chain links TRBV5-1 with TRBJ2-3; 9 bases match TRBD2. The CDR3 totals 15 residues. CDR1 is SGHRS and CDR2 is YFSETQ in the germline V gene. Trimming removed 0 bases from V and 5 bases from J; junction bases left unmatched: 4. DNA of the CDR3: TGCGCCAGCAGCTTGGGACTAGCGGATGAAGATACGCAGTATTTT. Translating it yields CASSLGLADEDTQYF. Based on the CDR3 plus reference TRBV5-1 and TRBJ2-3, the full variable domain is KAGVTQTPRYLIKTRGQQVTLSCSPISGHRSVSWYQQTPGQGLQFLFEYFSETQRNKGNFPGRFSGRQFSNSRSEMNVSTLELGDSALYLCASSLGLADEDTQYFGPGTRLTVL.

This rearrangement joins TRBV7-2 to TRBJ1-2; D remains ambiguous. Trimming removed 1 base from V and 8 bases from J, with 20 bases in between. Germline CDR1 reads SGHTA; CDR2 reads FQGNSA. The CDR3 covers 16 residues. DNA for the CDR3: TGTGCCAGCAGCTTAGAGGCCGTAGCTAACTATGGCGGCTACACCTTC. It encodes CASSLEAVANYGGYTF.

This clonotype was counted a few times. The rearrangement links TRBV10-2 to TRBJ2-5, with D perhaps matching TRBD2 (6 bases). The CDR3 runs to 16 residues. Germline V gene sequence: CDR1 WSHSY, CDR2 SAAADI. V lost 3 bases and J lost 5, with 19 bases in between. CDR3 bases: TGCGCCAGCAGTGACCTCCGGACTCAGAGCGGGGAGACCCAGTACTTC. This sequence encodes CASSDLRTQSGETQYF.

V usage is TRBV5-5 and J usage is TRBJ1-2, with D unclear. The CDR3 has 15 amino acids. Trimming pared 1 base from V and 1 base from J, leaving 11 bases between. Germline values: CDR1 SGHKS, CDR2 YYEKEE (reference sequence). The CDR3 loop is CASSLNRADNYGYTF. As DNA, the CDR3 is TGTGCCAGCAGCTTGAACCGGGCGGATAACTATGGCTACACCTTC. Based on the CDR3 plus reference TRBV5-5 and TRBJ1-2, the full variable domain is DAGVTQSPTHLIKTRGQQVTLRCSPISGHKSVSWYQQVLGQGPQFIFQYYEKEERGRGNFPDRFSARQFPNYSSELNVNALLLGDSALYLCASSLNRADNYGYTFGSGTRLTVV.

The CDR3 DNA reads as TGTGCCAGCAGTTCAGGGGCCGCCCGCACAGATACGCAGTATTTT. Encoded protein: CASSSGAARTDTQYF. The genes are TRBV11-2 and TRBJ2-3; perhaps TRBD1 as D (6 bases). This CDR3 comprises 15 residues. Trimming removed 6 bases at V and 1 base at J, with 14 bases between. Per germline, CDR1 SGHAT and CDR2 FQNNGV.

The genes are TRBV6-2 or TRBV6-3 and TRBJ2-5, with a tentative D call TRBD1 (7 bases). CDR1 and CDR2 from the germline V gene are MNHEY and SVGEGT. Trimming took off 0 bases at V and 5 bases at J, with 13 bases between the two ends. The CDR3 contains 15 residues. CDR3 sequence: CASSYSMSGGETQYF. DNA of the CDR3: TGTGCCAGCAGTTACTCGATGTCAGGGGGGGAGACCCAGTACTTC.

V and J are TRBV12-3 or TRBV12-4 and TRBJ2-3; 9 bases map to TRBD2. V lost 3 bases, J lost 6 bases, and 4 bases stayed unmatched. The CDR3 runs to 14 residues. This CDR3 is CASSLLAGWDTQYF. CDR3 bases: TGTGCCAGCAGTTTGCTAGCGGGGTGGGATACGCAGTATTTT.

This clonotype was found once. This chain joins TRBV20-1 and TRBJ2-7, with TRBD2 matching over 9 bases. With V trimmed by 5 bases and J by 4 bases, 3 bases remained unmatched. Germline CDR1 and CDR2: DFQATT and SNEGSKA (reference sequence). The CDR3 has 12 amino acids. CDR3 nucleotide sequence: TGCAGTGCTCCGACTAGCGGATACGAGCAGTACTTC. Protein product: CSAPTSGYEQYF.

The CDR3 region has the DNA TGTGCCATCAGTGACGCAGATACGCAGTATTTT. As protein: CAISDADTQYF. This chain links TRBV10-3 with TRBJ2-3; D unresolved. V dropped 3 bases and J dropped 4 bases, with 2 bases sitting between them. Germline V CDR1 and CDR2: ENHRY, SYGVKD. CDR3 length: 11 residues.

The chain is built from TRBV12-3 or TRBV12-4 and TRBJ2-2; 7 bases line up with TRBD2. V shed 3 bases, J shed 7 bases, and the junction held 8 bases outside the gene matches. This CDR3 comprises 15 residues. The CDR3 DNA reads TGTGCCAGCAGTTTCGGCGGGAGAAGGGGCGGGGAGCTGTTTTTT. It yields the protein CASSFGGRRGGELFF.

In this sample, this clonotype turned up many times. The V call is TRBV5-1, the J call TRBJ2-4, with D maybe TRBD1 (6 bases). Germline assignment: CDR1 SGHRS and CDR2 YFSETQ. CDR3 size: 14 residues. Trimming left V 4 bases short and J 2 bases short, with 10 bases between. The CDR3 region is CASSTGTPKNIQYF. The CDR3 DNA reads TGCGCCAGCAGCACCGGGACACCCAAAAACATTCAGTACTTC.

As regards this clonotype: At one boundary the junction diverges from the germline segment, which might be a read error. CDR3 amino acids: CASSQPGTSVYNEHFF. As DNA, the CDR3 is TGTGCCAGCAGCCAGCCCGGGACTAGCGTTTACAATGAGCATTTCTTC. The chain has TRBV14 and TRBJ2-1; 10 bases align to TRBD2. The germline V gene encodes CDR1 SGHDN and CDR2 FVKESK. This CDR3 region has 16 residues.